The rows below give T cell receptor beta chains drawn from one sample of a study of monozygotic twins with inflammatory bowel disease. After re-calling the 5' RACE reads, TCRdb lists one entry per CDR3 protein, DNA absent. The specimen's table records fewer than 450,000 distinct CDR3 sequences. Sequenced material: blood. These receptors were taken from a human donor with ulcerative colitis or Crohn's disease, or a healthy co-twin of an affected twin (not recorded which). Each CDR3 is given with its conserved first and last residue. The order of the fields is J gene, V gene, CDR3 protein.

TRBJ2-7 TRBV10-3 CAISESRTEPYEQYF
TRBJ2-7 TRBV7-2 CASTLDRGPPYEQYF
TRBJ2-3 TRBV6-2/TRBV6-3 CASTTPSADTQYF
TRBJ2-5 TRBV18 CASSPLAGAEETQYF
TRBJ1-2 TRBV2 CASSGISPETNYGYTF
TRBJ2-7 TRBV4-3 CASSQDFTESREQYF
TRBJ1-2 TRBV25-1 CASSEWARGRGWGYGYTF
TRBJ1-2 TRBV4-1 CASSQAHGWSGYTF
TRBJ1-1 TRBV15 CATSRRDSMNTEAFF
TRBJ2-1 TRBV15 CATRRQGTYNEQFF
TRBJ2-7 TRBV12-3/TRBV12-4 CASSFYGNTYEQYF
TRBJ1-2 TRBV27 CASSVLYGYTF
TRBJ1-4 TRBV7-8 CASSVRTGLLNEKLFF
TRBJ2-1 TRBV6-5 CASSYSPLDSTNEQFF
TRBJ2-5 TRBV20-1 CSARISGAQETQYF
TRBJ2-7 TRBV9 CASSVGTYGYEQYF
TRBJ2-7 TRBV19 CASSIAGTGDSLEQYF
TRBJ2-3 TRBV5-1 CASSLAGTSSTDTQYF
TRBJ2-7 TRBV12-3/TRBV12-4 CASQSGATYEQYF
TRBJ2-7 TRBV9 CASSVDPSPGQGNYEQYF
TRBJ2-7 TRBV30 CAWSPSREQYF
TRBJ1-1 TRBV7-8 CASSFKGDTEAFF
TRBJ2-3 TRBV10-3 CAISDTGKYTDTQYF
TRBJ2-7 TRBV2 CASSEQGEKYEQYF
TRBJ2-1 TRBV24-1 CATSAHTSAYNEQFF
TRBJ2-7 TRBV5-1 CASSGGGQIYEQYF
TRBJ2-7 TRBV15 CATSRREVTYEQYF
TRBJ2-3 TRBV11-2 CASSLLLPLTDSSTDTQYF
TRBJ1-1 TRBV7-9 CASSRQDTEAFF
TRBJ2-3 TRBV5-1 CASSLLAGSADTQYF
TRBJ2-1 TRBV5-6 CASSSGDSARGVIEQFF
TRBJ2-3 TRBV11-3 CASSSYHGTQYF
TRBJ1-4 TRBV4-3 CASSQDESGAGAGEKPFF
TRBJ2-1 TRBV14 CASSQRLGGEFF
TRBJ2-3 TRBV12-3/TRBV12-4 CASSGLAGESTDTQYF
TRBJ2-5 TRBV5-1 CASSPWGLIQETQYF
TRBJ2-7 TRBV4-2 CASSQDLTSPYEQYF
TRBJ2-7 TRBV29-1 CSVGTGGYEQYF
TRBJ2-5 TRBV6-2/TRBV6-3 CASSPGLAEQETQYF
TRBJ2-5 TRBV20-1 CSARTWLGAKTQYF
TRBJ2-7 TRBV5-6 CASSLFRGDPLDEQHF
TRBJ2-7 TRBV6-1 CASSEAVSYEQYF
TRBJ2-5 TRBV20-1 CSASARERGETQYF
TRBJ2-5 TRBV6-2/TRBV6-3 CASRVAGNQETQYF
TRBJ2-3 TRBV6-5 CASTPRGGAGQYF
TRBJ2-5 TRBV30 CAWSGTGPRTQYF